Described below is a single T cell receptor beta chain sequence and its context. What it recognizes is unknown. After template switching added a universal primer site, the resulting cDNA carried unique molecular identifiers. TCRdb called the 5' RACE reads again in MiXCR, with one record for every CDR3 protein. The table records some 1,600,000 distinct CDR3 sequences, 32% of them present only once. The data were obtained in a study of identical twins. Notes on the study in general: Models underestimated how often monozygotic twins shared out-of-frame TCR alpha. Sharing of beta out-of-frame sequences by twins showed a weaker excess. Invariant populations such as MAIT and iNKT cells could partly muddle zero-insertion analyses.

Trimming took 4 bases from V and 6 from J, leaving 12 bases between them. CDR1 and CDR2 (germline): SGHRS, YFSETQ. The CDR3 covers 13 residues. Sequenced sample: cord blood. The TCR comes from a newborn girl in good health. V and J are TRBV5-1 and TRBJ2-3; D gene unclear. The CDR3 bases are TGCGCCAGCAGCCCACCGTCCTTGGATACGCAGTATTTT. The encoded protein is CASSPPSLDTQYF.